Listed below are T cell receptor beta chains from one sample, sequenced in a study of T cells in Graves' hyperthyroidism and ophthalmopathy. TCRdb reanalysed the multiplex PCR reads using MiXCR and keeps one entry per CDR3 protein. The sample consists of roughly 500,000 distinct CDR3 sequences, about 45% of them appearing once. The sequencing sample was made of peripheral blood or thyroid tissue (not recorded which). The source is an adult woman with Graves' disease, either hyperthyroidism or ophthalmopathy (not recorded which). The CDR3 runs from the conserved cysteine through the conserved F or W. Each record gives: D gene, J gene, clone size, V gene, CDR3 protein, CDR3 DNA. D genes are given only for firm matches. The size of a clone is reported for some rows only, either as once, few or many, or as a class for expanded clones.

D gene: TRBD1
J gene: TRBJ2-7
clone size: NA
V gene: TRBV7-2
CDR3 protein: CASSLAGTGAPYEQYF
CDR3 DNA: TGTGCCAGCAGCCTTGCCGGGACAGGGGCACCCTACGAGCAGTACTTC

D gene: NA
J gene: TRBJ2-5
clone size: many
V gene: TRBV5-6
CDR3 protein: CASSFLAGVRETQYF
CDR3 DNA: TGTGCCAGCAGCTTCCTAGCAGGGGTCAGAGAGACCCAGTACTTC

D gene: NA
J gene: TRBJ1-1
clone size: NA
V gene: TRBV19
CDR3 protein: CASSIQGREAFF
CDR3 DNA: TGTGCCAGTAGTATTCAAGGTCGTGAAGCTTTCTTT

D gene: NA
J gene: TRBJ1-4
clone size: NA
V gene: TRBV20-1
CDR3 protein: CSARDSNEKLFF
CDR3 DNA: TGCAGTGCTAGAGATAGTAATGAAAAACTGTTTTTT

D gene: NA
J gene: TRBJ1-1
clone size: few
V gene: TRBV30
CDR3 protein: CAWSRGGNTEAFF
CDR3 DNA: TGTGCCTGGAGTAGGGGAGGTAACACTGAAGCTTTCTTT

D gene: TRBD1
J gene: TRBJ1-4
clone size: NA
V gene: TRBV7-2
CDR3 protein: CASSSDRGVEKLFF
CDR3 DNA: TGTGCCAGCAGCTCGGACAGGGGAGTTGAAAAACTGTTTTTT

D gene: NA
J gene: TRBJ2-7
clone size: NA
V gene: TRBV29-1
CDR3 protein: CSVVFGYPYEQYF
CDR3 DNA: TGCAGCGTTGTTTTCGGTTATCCCTACGAGCAGTACTTC

D gene: TRBD1
J gene: TRBJ1-1
clone size: NA
V gene: TRBV25-1
CDR3 protein: CASSQTGELNTEAFF
CDR3 DNA: TGTGCCAGCAGTCAGACAGGGGAACTGAACACTGAAGCTTTCTTT

D gene: NA
J gene: TRBJ2-6
clone size: NA
V gene: TRBV20-1
CDR3 protein: CSARELSGANVLTF
CDR3 DNA: TGCAGTGCTAGAGAATTATCTGGGGCCAACGTCCTGACTTTC

D gene: NA
J gene: TRBJ1-2
clone size: NA
V gene: TRBV7-9
CDR3 protein: CASSRDRDHGYTF
CDR3 DNA: TGTGCCAGCAGCCGGGACCGAGACCATGGCTACACCTTC

D gene: NA
J gene: TRBJ2-7
clone size: NA
V gene: TRBV2
CDR3 protein: CASSPADRLDEQYF
CDR3 DNA: TGTGCCAGCAGTCCCGCCGACAGGTTAGACGAGCAGTACTTC

D gene: TRBD1
J gene: TRBJ2-5
clone size: NA
V gene: TRBV15
CDR3 protein: CATSRRNRGKETQYF
CDR3 DNA: TGTGCCACCAGCAGACGAAACAGGGGCAAAGAGACCCAGTACTTC

D gene: NA
J gene: TRBJ2-5
clone size: NA
V gene: TRBV7-9
CDR3 protein: CASSRRGGQNRETQYF
CDR3 DNA: TGTGCCAGCAGCCGACGGGGGGGACAGAACCGGGAGACCCAGTACTTC

D gene: TRBD2
J gene: TRBJ2-7
clone size: NA
V gene: TRBV6-1
CDR3 protein: CASMTSGREHNYEQYF
CDR3 DNA: TGTGCCAGCATGACTAGCGGGAGGGAACACAACTACGAGCAGTACTTC

D gene: TRBD1
J gene: TRBJ2-7
clone size: NA
V gene: TRBV7-2
CDR3 protein: CASSLARQGYEQYF
CDR3 DNA: TGTGCCAGCAGCTTAGCCCGACAGGGCTACGAGCAGTACTTC